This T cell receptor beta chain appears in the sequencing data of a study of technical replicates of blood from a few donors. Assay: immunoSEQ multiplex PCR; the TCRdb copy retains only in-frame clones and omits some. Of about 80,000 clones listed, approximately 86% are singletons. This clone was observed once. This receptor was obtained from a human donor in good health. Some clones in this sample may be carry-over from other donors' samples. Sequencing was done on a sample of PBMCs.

The CDR3 bases are TGCGCCAGCAGTCGGGGAGGACTAGCGGGGGGGAGCACAGATACGCAGTATTTT. It codes for CASSRGGLAGGSTDTQYF. V and J are TRBV5-1 and TRBJ2-3; 15 bases line up with TRBD2. The ends lost 5 bases at V and 0 bases at J; junction bases unmatched: 7. The V gene's germline CDR1 is SGHRS and CDR2 YFSETQ. The CDR3 totals 18 residues.